This TCR beta chain came from a study of spatial heterogeneity in lung cancer. The ends lost 10 bases at V and 5 bases at J; junction bases unmatched: 4. CDR3 length equals 12 residues. TCRdb re-called the 5' RACE reads through MiXCR, storing one row per CDR3 protein. The sample carries roughly 46,000 distinct CDR3 sequences, about 11% recorded once. As to time point: sample taken at primary tumor resection. Material for sequencing was whole RNA from tumor, nontumor lung or frozen PBMC, left unsorted. This clonotype occurred once. The specimen comprised PBMCs, sampled at surgery. The receptor was derived from a female donor with early-stage non-small cell lung cancer. The chain uses TRBV12-3 or TRBV12-4 and TRBJ1-5; 8 positions agree with TRBD1. DNA for the CDR3: TGTGCCACCGGGACAGGCGATCAGCCCCAGCATTTT. Translated: CATGTGDQPQHF.